A selection of T cell receptor beta chains follows, all from one sample in a study. TCRdb processed the 5' RACE reads anew with MiXCR; each CDR3 protein has one entry. The top ten clones hold roughly 2.2% of a sample with approximately 60,000 distinct CDR3 sequences, about 25% of them seen once. The source material was tumor-infiltrating Tregs sorted from the breast tumor. The receptors derive from a female donor with breast cancer. The CDR3 runs from the conserved cysteine through the conserved F or W. D genes are given only for firm matches. Clone size is stated in some rows and not others, as once, few, many or a class when expanded.

clone_size d_call j_call v_call cdr3_aa cdr3_nt
few . TRBJ2-4 TRBV6-2/TRBV6-3 CASRLVAKNIQYF TGTGCCAGCCGGCTTGTAGCCAAAAACATTCAGTACTTC
. . TRBJ2-5 TRBV6-1 CASRWQGQETLYF TGTGCCAGCAGATGGCAGGGCCAAGAGACCCTGTACTTC
. . TRBJ2-4 TRBV28 CASSTLKGRWNIQYF TGTGCCAGCAGTACCCTCAAAGGGCGTTGGAACATTCAGTACTTC
. . TRBJ1-1 TRBV30 CAWKDSRETEAFF TGTGCCTGGAAGGACTCAAGAGAGACTGAAGCTTTCTTT
. . TRBJ2-5 TRBV18 CASSPPNSLTSRETQYF TGTGCCAGCTCACCGCCCAATTCCTTGACTAGTAGGGAGACCCAGTACTTC
few TRBD2 TRBJ2-3 TRBV7-3 CASSWTSATDTQYF TGTGCCAGCAGCTGGACTAGCGCTACAGATACGCAGTATTTT
. TRBD1 TRBJ1-6 TRBV30 CAWKGQGESPLHF TGTGCCTGGAAGGGACAGGGGGAATCACCCCTCCACTTT
. . TRBJ2-5 TRBV7-6 CASSLISSGETQYF TGTGCCAGCAGCTTAATCTCGTCCGGAGAGACCCAGTACTTC
. TRBD1 TRBJ1-3 TRBV11-2 CASSSPPGQDYSGNTIYF TGTGCCAGCAGCTCTCCACCGGGACAGGACTACTCTGGAAACACCATATATTTT
medium-sized . TRBJ2-7 TRBV20-1 CSATQGGGFSYEQYF TGCAGTGCTACCCAAGGTGGAGGGTTTAGCTACGAGCAGTACTTC
few . TRBJ2-2 TRBV7-2 CASKRLNTGELFF TGTGCCAGCAAGAGGTTGAACACCGGGGAGCTGTTTTTT
few . TRBJ1-4 TRBV12-3/TRBV12-4 CASSKTGFGEKLFF TGTGCCAGCAGTAAGACAGGCTTTGGTGAAAAACTGTTTTTT
. . TRBJ1-1 TRBV20-1 CSARDMGGGMNTEAFF TGCAGTGCTAGAGATATGGGGGGTGGGATGAACACTGAAGCTTTCTTT
. . TRBJ2-7 TRBV11-3 CASSLDSEYEQYF TGTGCCAGCAGCTTAGATTCAGAATACGAGCAGTACTTC
. . TRBJ1-2 TRBV20-1 CSARDLSWTATNYGYTF TGCAGTGCTAGAGATCTCTCATGGACAGCTACTAACTATGGCTACACCTTC
. . TRBJ2-2 TRBV19 CASSINARGTGELFF TGTGCCAGTAGTATAAACGCTAGAGGCACCGGGGAGCTGTTTTTT
few . TRBJ2-7 TRBV7-2 CASSPDPLYEQYF TGTGCCAGCAGCCCCGACCCTCTGTACGAGCAGTACTTC
many TRBD2 TRBJ2-5 TRBV6-5 CASSRTSGPQETQYF TGTGCCAGCAGCCGGACTAGCGGGCCTCAAGAGACCCAGTACTTC
. . TRBJ2-7 TRBV27 CASSLLSTYEQYF TGTGCCAGCAGTTTACTTTCAACCTACGAGCAGTACTTC
many TRBD1 TRBJ1-1 TRBV6-1 CASSWDRGNTEAFF TGTGCCAGCAGTTGGGACAGGGGGAACACTGAAGCTTTCTTT
many . TRBJ1-5 TRBV12-3/TRBV12-4 CASTIYRAGLDQPQHF TGTGCCAGCACCATATACAGGGCGGGCCTAGATCAGCCCCAGCATTTT
. TRBD1 TRBJ2-3 TRBV4-3 CASSRQGGLTDTQYF TGCGCCAGCAGCCGACAGGGTGGGCTCACAGATACGCAGTATTTT
few TRBD2 TRBJ2-1 TRBV5-1 CASRDNSGYLGDEQFF TGCGCCAGCAGAGACAATAGCGGGTACTTAGGTGATGAGCAGTTCTTC
few . TRBJ2-5 TRBV7-2 CASSPTPWVEETQYF TGTGCCAGCAGCCCGACCCCCTGGGTTGAAGAGACCCAGTACTTC
many . TRBJ1-4 TRBV7-9 CASRSKAENEKLFF TGTGCCAGCAGGTCAAAGGCAGAAAATGAAAAACTGTTTTTT
few . TRBJ2-7 TRBV6-2/TRBV6-3 CASSDTPHRSTSYEQYF TGTGCCAGCAGTGACACTCCGCATAGGAGTACCTCCTACGAGCAGTACTTC
. TRBD1 TRBJ2-7 TRBV27 CASSAPGQGAHEQYF TGTGCCAGCAGTGCCCCGGGACAGGGGGCCCACGAGCAGTACTTC
. TRBD2 TRBJ2-7 TRBV30 CAWSTVSLRTRTYEQYF TGTGCCTGGAGTACAGTCTCGTTGAGGACTAGGACCTACGAGCAGTACTTC
many . TRBJ2-6 TRBV4-2 CASSQQGSSSGANVLTF TGTGCCAGCAGCCAACAGGGGTCCTCCTCTGGGGCCAACGTCCTGACTTTC
many . TRBJ1-2 TRBV20-1 CSASPDAGYGYTF TGCAGTGCTAGTCCGGACGCTGGCTATGGCTACACCTTC
many . TRBJ2-7 TRBV6-5 CASKAGRLTYEQYF TGTGCCAGCAAGGCGGGAAGGCTCACCTACGAGCAGTACTTC
few TRBD1 TRBJ1-4 TRBV29-1 CSASGQVWTNEKLFF TGCAGCGCCTCTGGACAGGTATGGACTAATGAAAAACTGTTTTTT
. TRBD2 TRBJ2-1 TRBV12-3/TRBV12-4 CASSPTSGRVDEQFF TGTGCCAGCAGCCCTACTAGCGGGAGAGTGGATGAGCAGTTCTTC
many . TRBJ1-1 TRBV6-4 CASSDGEGEAFF TGTGCCAGCAGTGACGGGGAAGGGGAAGCTTTCTTT
few . TRBJ1-5 TRBV20-1 CSARDSNQPQHF TGCAGTGCTAGAGATAGCAATCAGCCCCAGCATTTT
few . TRBJ1-1 TRBV12-3/TRBV12-4 CASRASSTEAFF TGTGCCAGCAGGGCCAGTAGCACTGAAGCTTTCTTT
. . TRBJ2-2 TRBV30 CAWSPPTGELFF TGTGCCTGGAGTCCACCCACCGGGGAGCTGTTTTTT
. TRBD1 TRBJ1-2 TRBV29-1 CSVETMDRGNGYTF TGCAGCGTTGAAACTATGGACAGGGGAAATGGCTACACCTTC
few TRBD1 TRBJ1-5 TRBV6-2/TRBV6-3 CASSLYRDRGKGQPQHF TGTGCCAGCAGCCTATACCGGGACAGGGGGAAGGGACAGCCCCAGCATTTT
. . TRBJ2-7 TRBV28 CASSDPTELYEQYF TGTGCCAGCAGCGACCCGACAGAGCTCTACGAGCAGTACTTC
. TRBD2 TRBJ2-1 TRBV7-2 CASSLGGGGNEQFF TGTGCCAGCAGCTTAGGCGGGGGGGGCAATGAGCAGTTCTTC
few . TRBJ1-1 TRBV7-2 CASSRPMMNTEAFF TGTGCCAGCAGCCGACCGATGATGAACACTGAAGCTTTCTTT
few TRBD1 TRBJ2-7 TRBV7-9 CASSLEWDSYEQYF TGTGCCAGCAGCTTAGAGTGGGACAGCTACGAGCAGTACTTC
. TRBD2 TRBJ2-7 TRBV9 CASSVGNSGGAHEQYF TGTGCCAGCAGCGTAGGCAATAGCGGGGGGGCCCACGAGCAGTACTTC
. . TRBJ1-1 TRBV18 CASSPPGTVNTEAFF TGTGCCAGCTCACCACCCGGGACCGTGAACACTGAAGCTTTCTTT
. . TRBJ1-2 TRBV29-1 CSVGLPTQGYGYTF TGCAGCGTGGGCCTCCCAACACAGGGCTATGGCTACACCTTC
many TRBD2 TRBJ2-3 TRBV5-1 CASSPAGDPSTDTQYF TGCGCCAGCAGCCCCGCGGGAGACCCTAGCACAGATACGCAGTATTTT
. . TRBJ2-1 TRBV4-2 CASSQRGSRNEQFF TGTGCCAGCAGCCAACGAGGGAGTAGAAATGAGCAGTTCTTC
few . TRBJ1-5 TRBV4-2 CASSQFRTGANQPQHF TGTGCCAGCAGCCAATTTAGGACTGGTGCTAATCAGCCCCAGCATTTT
. . TRBJ1-3 TRBV28 CASSLDGHGSLSGNTIHF TGTGCCAGCAGTTTAGATGGGCATGGTAGTCTCTCTGGAAACACCATACATTTT
many TRBD2 TRBJ2-2 TRBV5-1 CASSTGGNTGELFF TGCGCCAGCAGTACGGGAGGGAACACCGGGGAGCTGTTTTTT
. . TRBJ1-1 TRBV14 CASSQDFAQKTEAFF TGTGCCAGCAGCCAAGATTTTGCCCAGAAGACTGAAGCTTTCTTT
. TRBD2 TRBJ2-4 TRBV11-2 CASSRTSVGNIQYF TGTGCCAGCAGCCGGACTAGCGTCGGAAACATTCAGTACTTC
few . TRBJ1-5 TRBV20-1 CSARDRADYSNQPQHF TGCAGTGCTAGAGATCGAGCAGATTATAGCAATCAGCCCCAGCATTTT
few TRBD1 TRBJ2-7 TRBV11-2 CASSSKRETGTYEQYF TGTGCCAGCAGCTCAAAAAGGGAGACAGGGACCTACGAGCAGTACTTC
many . TRBJ2-2 TRBV4-1 CASSQVPGLNTGELFF TGCGCCAGCAGCCAAGTTCCCGGCCTTAACACCGGGGAGCTGTTTTTT
few TRBD2 TRBJ2-5 TRBV4-3 CASSPTSGGETQYF TGCGCCAGCAGCCCTACTAGCGGGGGAGAGACCCAGTACTTC